One sample yielded the 15 T cell receptor beta chains listed below, sequenced in a study of blood T cell repertoires in COVID-19. The protocol was immunoSEQ multiplex PCR, while the TCRdb copy is restricted to in-frame clones and leaves out a portion. The sample has a few hundred thousand clones; 75% to 85% are singletons. The sequencing input was peripheral blood. The receptors stem from a woman younger than 45 with COVID-19, enrolled during active disease.

This clone has a single count. V and J are TRBV5-4 and TRBJ2-7; D perhaps matches TRBD2 (6 bases). CDR3 size: 16 residues. Germline V lookup: CDR1 SGHNT, CDR2 YYREEE (reference sequence). The germline V and J ends were trimmed by 0 bases and 3 bases, with 16 bases remaining between them. The CDR3 here is CASSLEGGDKGYEQYF. The CDR3 nucleotides read TGTGCCAGCAGCTTGGAGGGCGGGGATAAAGGCTACGAGCAGTACTTC.

V and J are TRBV7-2 and TRBJ1-6, with 9 positions matching TRBD1. Germline V gene sequence: CDR1 SGHTA, CDR2 FQGNSA. The CDR3 is 16 residues long. The V gene end was trimmed by 5 bases and the J gene end by 10 bases; junction bases not matched to a gene: 12. CDR3 DNA sequence: TGTGCCAGCAGCCCACCTGGGGACAGGGTTGGATCACCCCTCCACTTT. Protein product: CASSPPGDRVGSPLHF.

This clone was observed many times. The chain combines TRBV19 with TRBJ1-1, with D uncertain. Trimming took 2 bases from V and 0 from J, leaving 10 bases between them. CDR3 size: 15 residues. Germline CDR1 LNHDA, CDR2 SQIVND (reference sequence). The chain's CDR3 is CASSIIEGLNTEAFF. The CDR3 DNA follows: TGTGCCAGTAGTATAATTGAGGGATTGAACACTGAAGCTTTCTTT. The variable domain in full, with the rest retrieved from reference TRBV19 and TRBJ1-1, is DGGITQSPKYLFRKEGQNVTLSCEQNLNHDAMYWYRQDPGQGLRLIYYSQIVNDFQKGDIAEGYSVSREKKESFPLTVTSAQKNPTAFYLCASSIIEGLNTEAFFGQGTRLTVV.

V usage is TRBV7-3 and J usage is TRBJ2-3; 10 positions agree with TRBD2. With V trimmed by 4 bases and J by 5 bases, 9 bases remained unmatched. The CDR3 is 16 amino acids. The V gene's germline CDR1 is SGHTA and CDR2 FQGTGA. The CDR3 DNA reads TGTGCCAGCAGCTCAGAAGCGGGAGGGCAGGGAGATACGCAGTATTTT. Translating it yields CASSSEAGGQGDTQYF. The full variable domain, rest sourced from reference TRBV7-3 and TRBJ2-3, is GAGVSQTPSNKVTEKGKYVELRCDPISGHTALYWYRQSLGQGPEFLIYFQGTGAADDSGLPNDRFFAVRPEGSVSTLKIQRTERGDSAVYLCASSSEAGGQGDTQYFGPGTRLTVL.

The J gene is TRBJ1-3, the V gene TRBV9; D unresolved. Germline loops: CDR1 SGDLS, CDR2 YYNGEE. Trimming removed 0 bases at V and 1 base at J, with 5 bases between. The CDR3 is made up of 14 amino acids. The CDR3, as DNA: TGTGCCAGCAGCGTAGCCCAGTCTGGAAACACCATATATTTT. Amino acid sequence: CASSVAQSGNTIYF. Combining the CDR3 with reference TRBV9 and TRBJ1-3 gives the whole variable domain DSGVTQTPKHLITATGQRVTLRCSPRSGDLSVYWYQQSLDQGLQFLIQYYNGEERAKGNILERFSAQQFPDLHSELNLSSLELGDSALYFCASSVAQSGNTIYFGEGSWLTVV.

For the CDR3, the DNA is TGTGCCAGCAGTAGCCCCTCGGTAACAGGGGGTAGTGGCTACACCTTC. It specifies CASSSPSVTGGSGYTF. This rearrangement joins TRBV28 to TRBJ1-2; 8 bases are shared with TRBD1. The CDR3 extends over 16 amino acids. CDR1 and CDR2 from the germline V gene are MDHEN and SYDVKM. Unmatched junction bases numbered 15, after V lost 5 bases and J lost 7 bases.

V and J are TRBV27 and TRBJ2-2, with D tentatively TRBD2 (6 bases). The CDR3 contains 15 residues. The germline CDR1 and CDR2 sequences are MNHEY and SMNVEV (reference sequence). Trimming cost V 5 bases and J 0 bases, with 10 bases left between them. The CDR3 DNA is TGTGCCAGCAGTCGGCCGGGGGCGAACACCGGGGAGCTGTTTTTT. It is translated as CASSRPGANTGELFF.

The chain combines TRBV15 with TRBJ2-1; 10 nucleotides match TRBD1. Germline CDR1 LNHNV, CDR2 YYDKDF (reference sequence). Trimming cost V 2 bases and J 0 bases; bases outside gene matches: 4. The CDR3 is made up of 17 amino acids. The CDR3 spells CATSRRDRGSSYNEQFF. The CDR3 coding sequence is TGTGCCACCAGCAGAAGGGACAGGGGAAGCTCCTACAATGAGCAGTTCTTC. The full variable domain, with the rest looked up from reference TRBV15 and TRBJ2-1, is DAMVIQNPRYQVTQFGKPVTLSCSQTLNHNVMYWYQQKSSQAPKLLFHYYDKDFNNEADTPDNFQSRRPNTSFCFLDIRSPGLGDTAMYLCATSRRDRGSSYNEQFFGPGTRLTVL.

This chain links TRBV11-1 with TRBJ1-1; weak D call: TRBD1 (6 bases). Germline loops: CDR1 SGHAT, CDR2 FQDESV (reference sequence). V lost 4 bases and J 5 bases, leaving 14 bases between the germline ends. CDR3 length: 14 residues. CDR3 region: CASSYRVVVTEAFF. DNA for the CDR3: TGTGCCAGCAGCTACAGGGTGGTGGTGACTGAAGCTTTCTTT.

The V call is TRBV5-6, the J call TRBJ1-4; D is possibly TRBD1 (5 bases). CDR1 and CDR2 from the germline V gene are SGHDT and YYEEEE. V was cut by 4 bases and J by 10 bases, with 17 bases left in between. The CDR3 is 14 amino acids. In DNA, the CDR3 is TGTGCCAGCAGCCCGGGACTGGTCTCTGGAAAACTGTTTTTT. Translated, it gives CASSPGLVSGKLFF.

This chain links TRBV30 with TRBJ2-2; D is possibly TRBD1 (5 bases). The V and J ends lost 0 bases and 4 bases respectively, with 15 bases between them. The CDR3 runs 16 residues. CDR1 and CDR2 (germline): GTSNPN, SVGIG (reference sequence). For the CDR3, the DNA is TGTGCCTGGAGTGTACTCGGAGACAGCCTCACCGGGGAGCTGTTTTTT. This gives the protein CAWSVLGDSLTGELFF. Combining the CDR3 with reference TRBV30 and TRBJ2-2 gives the whole variable domain SQTIHQWPATLVQPVGSPLSLECTVEGTSNPNLYWYRQAAGRGLQLLFYSVGIGQISSEVPQNLSASRPQDRQFILSSKKLLLSDSGFYLCAWSVLGDSLTGELFFGEGSRLTVL.

V usage is TRBV6-5 and J usage is TRBJ1-2, with 8 positions matching TRBD1. Germline CDR1 MNHEY, CDR2 SVGAGI. The junction had 10 bases not matched to a gene; V was cut back by 6 bases and J by 7 bases. The CDR3 sequence is 14 residues long. The DNA of the CDR3 is TGTGCCAGCAGCGACTTAAAAGGGACAGGTGGCTACACCTTC. Amino acid sequence: CASSDLKGTGGYTF.

The rearrangement uses TRBV7-3 and TRBJ1-6, with TRBD1 matching 8 bases. The CDR3 sequence is 17 residues long. The V gene end was trimmed by 5 bases and the J gene end by 1 base; junction bases not matched to a gene: 7. Germline values: CDR1 SGHTA, CDR2 FQGTGA. The CDR3 region has the DNA TGTGCCAGCAGCGACGACAGGGGCAGATCCTATAATTCACCCCTCCACTTT. As protein: CASSDDRGRSYNSPLHF.

The V and J genes are TRBV7-9 and TRBJ1-1, with TRBD1 matching over 8 bases. This CDR3 spans 18 amino acids. Germline trimming cut 5 bases from V and 3 bases from J; bases unmatched to any gene: 17. Germline CDR1 is SEHNR and CDR2 is FQNEAQ (reference sequence). The CDR3 DNA reads TGTGCCAGCAGCCCCTATGGACAGGGAGGCCGATTGGACACTGAAGCTTTCTTT. This codes for CASSPYGQGGRLDTEAFF.

The rearrangement uses TRBV6-2 or TRBV6-3 and TRBJ1-2; the D is unclear. Germline loops: CDR1 MNHEY, CDR2 SVGEGT. CDR3 length: 13 residues. V dropped 2 bases and J dropped 6 bases, with 10 bases sitting between them. The CDR3 region is CASSYANSHGYTF. The CDR3 DNA is TGTGCCAGCAGTTACGCGAACTCCCATGGCTACACCTTC.